The 26 T cell receptor beta chains presented below share a single source sample, sequenced in a study of CD8+ T cells in alopecia areata. In each case, RNA was isolated and then reverse transcribed into cDNA as the sequencing template. Data came from immunoSEQ multiplex PCR; TCRdb stores just in-frame clones and leaves some out. There are around 200,000 clones in the sample; 64% occur only once, and 4% to 5% lies in the top ten. Treatment denoted: oral pan-JAK inhibitor, 5-10 mg twice daily. The sample was CD4+ T cells sorted from blood, taken at week 4, from a patient treated with tofacitinib. These receptor sequences come from a human donor with alopecia areata.

The chain carries TRBV30 and TRBJ1-1; perhaps TRBD1 as D (5 bases). Trimming shortened V by 2 bases and J by 7 bases, and 23 bases separated the two germline ends. The germline gives CDR1 GTSNPN, CDR2 SVGIG (reference sequence). CDR3 length: 16 amino acids. CDR3 sequence (DNA): TGTGCCTGGAGTCCGAAACGGGGCCTCGTGGGGGTTGAAGCTTTCTTT. Translated, it gives CAWSPKRGLVGVEAFF.

This clone was seen more than once but under ten times. The chain has TRBV7-2 and TRBJ1-2; the match to TRBD1 covers 7 bases. Germline trimming cut 6 bases from V and 2 bases from J; bases unmatched to any gene: 6. Germline V gene data show CDR1 as SGHTA and CDR2 as FQGNSA. This CDR3 contains 14 residues. This chain's CDR3 is CASSRTGWNYGYTF. CDR3 in DNA: TGTGCCAGCAGTCGGACAGGATGGAACTATGGCTACACCTTC.

This clone was counted between two and nine times. This chain uses TRBV6-5 with TRBJ1-2; 8 nucleotides agree with TRBD1. The trim removed 6 bases at V and 5 bases at J, leaving 5 bases unmatched. Per germline, CDR1 MNHEY and CDR2 SVGAGI. CDR3 length equals 13 residues. The CDR3 region has the DNA TGTGCCAGCAGATCAGGGGGCGGTTATGGCTACACCTTC. Translation: CASRSGGGYGYTF.

The chain has TRBV11-1 and TRBJ2-1, with no clear D. Germline V CDR1 and CDR2: SGHAT, FQDESV (reference sequence). The V and J ends lost 1 base and 7 bases respectively, with 11 bases between them. The CDR3 length is 14 residues. The CDR3: CASSLVWASNEQFF. The CDR3 DNA is TGTGCCAGCAGCTTAGTGTGGGCCAGTAATGAGCAGTTCTTC. Looking up the rest from reference TRBV11-1 and TRBJ2-1 gives the full variable domain: EAEVAQSPRYKITEKSQAVAFWCDPISGHATLYWYRQILGQGPELLVQFQDESVVDDSQLPKDRFSAERLKGVDSTLKIQPAELGDSAMYLCASSLVWASNEQFFGPGTRLTVL.

V usage is TRBV18 and J usage is TRBJ2-5; 9 bases align to TRBD2. The junction had 9 bases not matched to a gene; V was cut back by 5 bases and J by 2 bases. CDR1 KGHSH and CDR2 LQKENI come from the germline V gene. This CDR3 spans 16 amino acids. CDR3 residues: CASSVGGGAEQETQYF. For the CDR3, the DNA is TGTGCCAGCTCAGTCGGCGGGGGGGCCGAGCAAGAGACCCAGTACTTC.

The chain recombines TRBV4-3 with TRBJ2-5; 7 nucleotides agree with TRBD2. The ends lost 1 base at V and 6 bases at J; junction bases unmatched: 8. CDR3 size: 15 residues. CDR1 and CDR2 (germline): LGHNA, YSLEER. Here the CDR3 DNA reads TGCGCCAGCAGCCAAGGGGAGGGACCGGGGAAGACCCAGTACTTC. Translated: CASSQGEGPGKTQYF.

V usage is TRBV29-1 and J usage is TRBJ1-1; D not certain. The CDR3 runs to 11 residues. Per germline, CDR1 SQVTM and CDR2 ANQGSEA. Trimming cost V 1 base and J 10 bases, with 10 bases left between them. The CDR3 protein is CSVEALRAAFF. In DNA form, the CDR3 reads TGCAGCGTTGAAGCGCTAAGGGCAGCTTTCTTT. Supplemented by reference TRBV29-1 and TRBJ1-1, the full variable domain reads SAVISQKPSRDICQRGTSLTIQCQVDSQVTMMFWYRQQPGQSLTLIATANQGSEATYESGFVIDKFPISRPNLTFSTLTVSNMSPEDSSIYLCSVEALRAAFFGQGTRLTVV.

The rearrangement links TRBV2 to TRBJ2-1; D is possibly TRBD2 (6 bases). Trimming removed 11 bases at V and 0 bases at J, with 14 bases between. Germline CDR1 and CDR2: SNHLY and FYNNEI. The CDR3 contains 14 residues. The CDR3 spells CASHGGSSYNEQFF. The DNA for the CDR3 is TGTGCCTCGCACGGGGGAAGCTCCTACAATGAGCAGTTCTTC.

The chain uses TRBV7-2 and TRBJ2-7, with 7 bases fitting TRBD1. J lost 0 bases, V lost 1 base, and 6 bases had no gene match. Germline loops: CDR1 SGHTA, CDR2 FQGNSA. The CDR3 consists of 16 residues. The CDR3 DNA reads TGTGCCAGCAGCTTAGTTCTGGACAGGAGCTCCTACGAGCAGTACTTC. The encoded protein is CASSLVLDRSSYEQYF.

This clone has more than one count but fewer than ten. V gene TRBV4-2 combines with J gene TRBJ2-7; 14 positions match TRBD2. The CDR3 runs 17 residues. The junction had 10 bases not matched to a gene; V was cut back by 0 bases and J by 9 bases. The germline V gene has CDR1 LGHNA and CDR2 YNFKEQ. The CDR3 reads CASSQDALTSGGAPQYF. As DNA, the CDR3 is TGTGCCAGCAGCCAAGATGCCCTGACTAGCGGGGGGGCCCCGCAGTACTTC.

The chain combines TRBV5-6 with TRBJ1-2; 7 positions agree with TRBD1. The trim removed 5 bases at V and 3 bases at J, leaving 4 bases unmatched. The CDR3 consists of 13 residues. Germline CDR1 is SGHDT and CDR2 is YYEEEE. DNA for the CDR3: TGTGCCAGCAGGAAACAGGGGTACTATGGCTACACCTTC. It specifies CASRKQGYYGYTF.

The chain recombines TRBV7-8 with TRBJ1-2, with D possibly being TRBD1 (6 bases). The V end was cut by 0 bases, the J end by 4 bases, with 12 bases between. Germline V gene lookup returns CDR1 SGHVS and CDR2 FQNEAQ. CDR3 length: 15 residues. The CDR3 loop is CASSLARGHPYGYTF. The CDR3 DNA follows: TGTGCCAGCAGCTTAGCGAGGGGACACCCCTATGGCTACACCTTC.

The J gene is TRBJ1-1, the V gene TRBV30; D remains ambiguous. V was pared by 3 bases and J by 11 bases, with 22 bases between. CDR3 length: 14 residues. Germline values: CDR1 GTSNPN, CDR2 SVGIG (reference sequence). CDR3 DNA sequence: TGTGCCTGGAGCTTGGCAGGTACCCTAGTTCGGGCTTTCTTT. It is translated as CAWSLAGTLVRAFF. Full variable domain (outside the CDR3, taken from reference TRBV30 and TRBJ1-1): SQTIHQWPATLVQPVGSPLSLECTVEGTSNPNLYWYRQAAGRGLQLLFYSVGIGQISSEVPQNLSASRPQDRQFILSSKKLLLSDSGFYLCAWSLAGTLVRAFFGQGTRLTVV.

With respect to this clone: An end of the junction does not agree with germline; a read error may underlie this. The chain has TRBV19 and TRBJ2-3, with 8 bases matching TRBD2. Looked up from germline, CDR1 is LNHDA and CDR2 is SQIVND (reference sequence). This CDR3 is built from 12 residues. CDR3 sequence: CASSITSGTRYF. The CDR3 nucleotides read TGTGCCAGTAGTATAACTAGCGGTACGCGGTATTTT. The full variable domain, its missing parts supplied by reference TRBV19 and TRBJ2-3, is DGGITQSPKYLFRKEGQNVTLSCEQNLNHDAMYWYRQDPGQGLRLIYYSQIVNDFQKGDIAEGYSVSREKKESFPLTVTSAQKNPTAFYLCASSITSGTRYFGPGTRLTVL.

This sequence joins TRBV7-2 and TRBJ1-5; D remains unclear. Germline V gives CDR1 SGHTA, CDR2 FQGNSA. Trimming removed 1 base from V and 6 bases from J, with 4 bases in between. This CDR3 region has 12 residues. The CDR3 spells CASSLDFQPQHF. In DNA form, the CDR3 reads TGTGCCAGCAGCTTAGATTTTCAGCCCCAGCATTTT.

V gene TRBV2 combines with J gene TRBJ2-3, with 7 bases matching TRBD2. Germline values: CDR1 SNHLY, CDR2 FYNNEI. Germline trimming cut 4 bases from V and 8 bases from J; bases unmatched to any gene: 15. The CDR3 runs 16 residues. This CDR3 is CASSAGRTSNRGTQYF. DNA of the CDR3: TGTGCCAGCAGTGCCGGTAGGACTAGTAACCGTGGTACGCAGTATTTT. Using reference TRBV2 and TRBJ2-3 for the parts outside the CDR3, the full variable domain is EPEVTQTPSHQVTQMGQEVILRCVPISNHLYFYWYRQILGQKVEFLVSFYNNEISEKSEIFDDQFSVERPDGSNFTLKIRSTKLEDSAMYFCASSAGRTSNRGTQYFGPGTRLTVL.

V usage is TRBV7-2 and J usage is TRBJ2-6; D gene uncertain. CDR1 is SGHTA and CDR2 is FQGNSA in the germline V gene. The CDR3 runs 16 residues. V shed 6 bases and J shed 0 bases, with 12 bases lying between them. The CDR3 reads CASRKPSSSGANVLTF. CDR3 coding DNA: TGTGCCAGCAGGAAACCATCGAGCTCTGGGGCCAACGTCCTGACTTTC.

The rearrangement uses TRBV14 and TRBJ2-5; no clear D gene. The V and J ends lost 1 base and 1 base respectively, with 13 bases between them. This CDR3 region has 16 residues. From germline, CDR1 is SGHDN and CDR2 FVKESK. The CDR3 reads CASSQGIATSQETQYF. The CDR3 DNA reads TGTGCCAGCAGCCAAGGGATTGCCACGTCCCAAGAGACCCAGTACTTC.

This clone showed up just a few times. This sequence joins TRBV19 and TRBJ1-5; 12 bases are a match to TRBD1. The CDR3 extends over 19 amino acids. Per the germline V gene, CDR1 is LNHDA and CDR2 is SQIVND (reference sequence). Trimming took 5 bases from V and 0 from J; bases not matched to a gene: 11. The CDR3 DNA reads as TGTGCCAGTAGTTCGAGGGACAGGGGGCTGCTGTATAGCAATCAGCCCCAGCATTTT. Its translation: CASSSRDRGLLYSNQPQHF.

This clone was seen a single time. This chain connects TRBV5-1 to TRBJ2-5, with D perhaps given as TRBD1 or TRBD2 (5 bases each). V was clipped by 0 bases and J by 5 bases, with 17 bases between them. The germline gives CDR1 SGHRS, CDR2 YFSETQ. This CDR3 spans 16 amino acids. The CDR3 region has the DNA TGCGCCAGCAGCTTGGGGGGGACGGCATCCCGGGAGACCCAGTACTTC. Translating gives CASSLGGTASRETQYF.

V is TRBV29-1 and J is TRBJ1-1; D ambiguous. CDR1 SQVTM and CDR2 ANQGSEA come from the germline V gene. The V end lost 3 bases, the J end lost 0 bases, and 17 bases lay between the germline ends. There are 16 residues in the CDR3. DNA for the CDR3: TGCAGCGTTGACCCCACAATTGGAATCATGAACACTGAAGCTTTCTTT. It translates to CSVDPTIGIMNTEAFF.

This clone was picked up a small number of times. CDR3 in DNA: TGTGCCAGCAGCCTTCCTACAGGTGCCCACTCTTCTGGAAACACCATATATTTT. It codes for CASSLPTGAHSSGNTIYF. The J gene is TRBJ1-3, the V gene TRBV6-9; D is perhaps TRBD1 (5 bases). The CDR3 sequence is 18 residues long. CDR1 and CDR2 from the germline V gene are MNHGY and SVAAGI. Trimming took off 6 bases at V and 1 base at J, with 22 bases between the two ends.

The gene calls are TRBV7-9 and TRBJ1-2; D not certain. Germline CDR1 SEHNR, CDR2 FQNEAQ (reference sequence). V lost 1 base and J 0 bases, leaving 9 bases between the germline ends. The CDR3 consists of 15 residues. The CDR3 DNA is TGTGCCAGCAGCTTAGGAGGGATCTCTAACTATGGCTACACCTTC. Its protein is CASSLGGISNYGYTF.

The chain carries TRBV29-1 and TRBJ2-1; no firm D call. CDR1 SQVTM and CDR2 ANQGSEA come from the germline V gene. V was cut by 6 bases and J by 8 bases, with 14 bases left in between. This CDR3 region has 12 residues. CDR3 residues: CSVQTSGDEQFF. The CDR3 bases are TGCAGCGTGCAGACATCCGGCGATGAGCAGTTCTTC.

The gene calls are TRBV6-5 and TRBJ2-3; D uncertain. Trimming stripped 4 bases from V and 5 bases from J, with 10 bases between. Germline V lookup: CDR1 MNHEY, CDR2 SVGAGI. The CDR3 contains 13 residues. The CDR3: CASSSQPGDTQYF. CDR3 coding DNA: TGTGCCAGCAGTTCCCAACCTGGAGATACGCAGTATTTT.

The V and J genes are TRBV7-2 and TRBJ2-2; D possibly matches TRBD1 or TRBD2 (5 bases each). Trimming shortened V by 5 bases and J by 8 bases, and 15 bases separated the two germline ends. Per germline, CDR1 SGHTA and CDR2 FQGNSA. CDR3 length: 14 amino acids. The CDR3 DNA sequence: TGTGCCAGCAGCCCCCAGTACGGGGCAGGGGAGCTGTTTTTT. It translates to CASSPQYGAGELFF.